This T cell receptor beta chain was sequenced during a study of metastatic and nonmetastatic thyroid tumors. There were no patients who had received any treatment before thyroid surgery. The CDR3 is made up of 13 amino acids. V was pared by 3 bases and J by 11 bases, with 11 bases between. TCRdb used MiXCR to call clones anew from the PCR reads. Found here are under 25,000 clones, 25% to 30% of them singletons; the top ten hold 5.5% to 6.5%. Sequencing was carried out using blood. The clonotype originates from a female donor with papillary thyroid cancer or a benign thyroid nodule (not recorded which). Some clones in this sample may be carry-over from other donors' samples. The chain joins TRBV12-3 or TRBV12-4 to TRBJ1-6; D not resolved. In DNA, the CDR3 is TGTGCCAGCAGTTTCTTCAGGCGGACACCCCTCCACTTT. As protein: CASSFFRRTPLHF.